Below, 11 T cell receptor beta chains from the same sample are listed, as sequenced in a study of T cells in Graves' hyperthyroidism and ophthalmopathy. Amplification of TCR beta CDR3 regions was performed using RNA transcripts as template. During a first-round RT-PCR of the TCR CDR3, the HTBI primer set was used. TCRdb itself ran the multiplex PCR reads through MiXCR, one entry per CDR3 protein. Counted here are 500,000 to 750,000 distinct CDR3 sequences, 35% to 55% occurring once; the ten biggest clones make up about 8.3%. Sequencing used peripheral blood or thyroid tissue (not recorded which). The receptor set was obtained from a woman younger than 30 with Graves' hyperthyroidism.

The V call is TRBV27, the J call TRBJ1-1; D perhaps matches TRBD1 (5 bases). Trimming took 6 bases from V and 5 from J, leaving 16 bases between them. Germline values: CDR1 MNHEY, CDR2 SMNVEV (reference sequence). This CDR3 has 14 residues. CDR3 in DNA: TGTGCCAGCAGCAAACATCAGGGCAGGACTGAAGCTTTCTTT. Translated, it gives CASSKHQGRTEAFF.

The chain employs TRBV29-1 and TRBJ1-5, with D hard to call. The CDR3 sequence is 14 residues long. Germline V lookup: CDR1 SQVTM, CDR2 ANQGSEA. DNA for the CDR3: TGCAGTGCCGGCGGGCAGGTATTCAATCAGCCCCAGCATTTT. Protein: CSAGGQVFNQPQHF.

This clonotype has at least ten counts. This sequence joins TRBV5-8 and TRBJ1-2; TRBD1 aligns across 10 bases. This CDR3 region has 14 residues. The germline CDR1 and CDR2 sequences are SGHTS and YDEGEE. The trim removed 4 bases at V and 8 bases at J, leaving 8 bases unmatched. CDR3 DNA sequence: TGTGCCAGCAGCCGCGACAGGGGGCTAGGCGGCTACACCTTC. Translation gives CASSRDRGLGGYTF.

The chain has TRBV5-1 and TRBJ1-1; D remains unclear. CDR1 is SGHRS, CDR2 YFSETQ, per germline. The CDR3 sequence is 16 residues long. Trimming shortened V by 4 bases and J by 1 base, and 17 bases separated the two germline ends. For the CDR3, the DNA is TGCGCCAGCAGCGCCTCAGGCGGGGTTGCGAACACTGAAGCTTTCTTT. Amino acid sequence: CASSASGGVANTEAFF.

This chain links TRBV19 with TRBJ2-7, with D perhaps TRBD1 (6 bases). Looked up from germline, CDR1 is LNHDA and CDR2 is SQIVND (reference sequence). V was pared by 6 bases and J by 0 bases, with 12 bases between. This CDR3 comprises 14 residues. The CDR3 is CASRDSHSSYEQYF. The CDR3 bases are TGTGCCAGTAGGGACAGCCATTCCTCCTACGAGCAGTACTTC.

The rearrangement joins TRBV9 to TRBJ2-2; D is unresolved. This CDR3 region has 16 residues. Looked up from germline, CDR1 is SGDLS and CDR2 is YYNGEE. The CDR3 reads CASSSQQAGGTGELFF. For the CDR3, the DNA is TGTGCTAGCTCTTCTCAGCAGGCAGGTGGCACCGGGGAGCTGTTTTTT.

V gene TRBV13 combines with J gene TRBJ1-5; 7 nucleotides align to TRBD1. J lost 3 bases, V lost 3 bases, and 5 bases had no gene match. The CDR3 runs to 15 residues. Germline CDR1 and CDR2: PRHDT and FYEKMQ (reference sequence). The CDR3 bases are TGTGCCAGCAGCTTCAGAGGGGGCTACAATCAGCCCCAGCATTTT. Amino acids: CASSFRGGYNQPQHF.

This clonotype was counted ten times or more. The rearrangement links TRBV12-3 or TRBV12-4 to TRBJ1-1, with D possibly being TRBD1 (5 bases). CDR3 length: 15 residues. The V and J ends lost 8 bases and 1 base respectively, with 17 bases between them. As DNA, the CDR3 is TGTGCCAGCGGCTTCGGGGGGTCGCAGAACACTGAAGCTTTCTTT. It encodes CASGFGGSQNTEAFF.

Concerning this clonotype itself: This sequence may be a read error, since a much larger clone differs from it by one base. Likely a read error: the CDR3 ends without its conserved phenylalanine or tryptophan. The CDR3 sequence: CASSLAATGGPNEKLFV. DNA of the CDR3: TGCGCCAGCAGCTTGGCAGCTACAGGGGGCCCTAATGAAAAACTGTTTGTT. V gene TRBV5-1 combines with J gene TRBJ1-4; 9 bases line up with TRBD1. Germline CDR1 is SGHRS and CDR2 is YFSETQ. The CDR3 runs to 17 residues. Trimming at V came to 0 bases and at J to 3 bases, leaving 6 bases not matched to a gene.

The V call is TRBV29-1, the J call TRBJ1-2; no clear D gene. The CDR3 spans 11 residues. Germline CDR1 reads SQVTM; CDR2 reads ANQGSEA. Trimming took 4 bases from V and 4 from J, leaving 7 bases between them. The CDR3 region has the DNA TGCAGCGTTGCAGGCGGCTATGGCTACACCTTC. Protein product: CSVAGGYGYTF.

V gene TRBV29-1 combines with J gene TRBJ1-5; tentative D call: TRBD1 (6 bases). Germline CDR1 is SQVTM and CDR2 is ANQGSEA. V dropped 6 bases and J dropped 4 bases, with 13 bases sitting between them. This CDR3 spans 13 amino acids. The DNA for the CDR3 is TGCAGCGTAGACAGGCTGAGAAATCAGCCCCAGCATTTT. Translation: CSVDRLRNQPQHF.